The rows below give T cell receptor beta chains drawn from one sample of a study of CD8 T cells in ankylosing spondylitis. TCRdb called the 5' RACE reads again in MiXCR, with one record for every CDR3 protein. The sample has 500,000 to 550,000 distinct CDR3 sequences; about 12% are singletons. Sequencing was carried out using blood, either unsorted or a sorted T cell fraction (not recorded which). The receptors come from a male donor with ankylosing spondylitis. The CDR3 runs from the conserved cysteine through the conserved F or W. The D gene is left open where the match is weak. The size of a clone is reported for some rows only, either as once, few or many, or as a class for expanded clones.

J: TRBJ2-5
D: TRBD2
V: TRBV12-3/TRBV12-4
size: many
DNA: TGTGCCAGCAGTCGTGGACTAGCGGAGACCCAGTACTTC
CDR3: CASSRGLAETQYF

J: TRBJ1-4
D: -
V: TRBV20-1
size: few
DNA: TGCAGTGCCCCTAACCCCCGGGGAACTAATGAAAAACTGTTTTTT
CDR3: CSAPNPRGTNEKLFF

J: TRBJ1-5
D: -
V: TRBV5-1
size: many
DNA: TGCGCCAGCAGCTTGTTCGTGGAGGGGGAAAAAAGCAATCAGCCCCAGCATTTT
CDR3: CASSLFVEGEKSNQPQHF

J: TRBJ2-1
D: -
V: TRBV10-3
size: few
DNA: TGTGCCATCACCACCCGGGGGAATGAGCAGTTCTTC
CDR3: CAITTRGNEQFF

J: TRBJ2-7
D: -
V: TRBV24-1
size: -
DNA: TGTGCCACCAGTGATTCCCCTCGGGACGGCGGCGGCGAGCAGTACTTC
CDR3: CATSDSPRDGGGEQYF

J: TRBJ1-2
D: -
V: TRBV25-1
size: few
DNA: TGTGCCAGCAGTCCAGGGACGCGGGCTCTCTATGGCTACACCTTC
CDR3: CASSPGTRALYGYTF

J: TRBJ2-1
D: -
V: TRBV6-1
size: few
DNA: TGTGCCAGCACCCCAACTTCGAGCTCCTACAATGAGCAGTTCTTC
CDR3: CASTPTSSSYNEQFF

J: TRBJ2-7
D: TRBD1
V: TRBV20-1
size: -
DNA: TGCAGTGCGAACCGGGACAGGGGTTACGAGCAGTACTTC
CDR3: CSANRDRGYEQYF

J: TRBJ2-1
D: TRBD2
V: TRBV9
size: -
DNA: TGTGCCAGCAGCGTAGTTAGTCTAGCGGACAATGAGCAGTTCTTC
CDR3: CASSVVSLADNEQFF

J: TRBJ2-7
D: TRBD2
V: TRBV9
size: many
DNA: TGTGCCAGCAGCGTAGAGGGTAGCGGGAGTTACGAGCAGTACTTC
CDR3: CASSVEGSGSYEQYF

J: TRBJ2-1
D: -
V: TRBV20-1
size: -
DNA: TGCAGTGCTACGACTAGGTCCTACAATGAGCAGTTCTTC
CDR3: CSATTRSYNEQFF

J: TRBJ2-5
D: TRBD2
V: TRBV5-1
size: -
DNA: TGCGCCAGCAGCCCGGGGGGGGGAGCGGAGACCCAGTACTTC
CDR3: CASSPGGGAETQYF

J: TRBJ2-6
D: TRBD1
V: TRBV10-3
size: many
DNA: TGTGCCATCAGCTGGACAGGGGGCTCCTCTGGGGCCAACGTCCTGACTTTC
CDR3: CAISWTGGSSGANVLTF

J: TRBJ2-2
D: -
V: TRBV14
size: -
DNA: TGTGCCAGCAGCCAAAACGGAGCGAACACCGGGGAGCTGTTTTTT
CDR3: CASSQNGANTGELFF

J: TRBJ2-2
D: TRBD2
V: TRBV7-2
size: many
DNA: TGTGCCAGCAGCCGAACTAGCGGGAGGGCCGGGGAGCTGTTTTTT
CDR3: CASSRTSGRAGELFF

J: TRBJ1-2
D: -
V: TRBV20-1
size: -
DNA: TGCAGTGCTAGGCAAGGAGCTTATGGCTACACCTTC
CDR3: CSARQGAYGYTF

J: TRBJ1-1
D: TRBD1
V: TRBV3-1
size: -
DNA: TGTGCCAGCAGCCACTGGGACAGGCCGAACACTGAAGCTTTCTTT
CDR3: CASSHWDRPNTEAFF

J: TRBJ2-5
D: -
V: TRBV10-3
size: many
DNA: TGTGCCATCAGTGGTGTCGCGGGACAAGAGACCCAGTACTTC
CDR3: CAISGVAGQETQYF

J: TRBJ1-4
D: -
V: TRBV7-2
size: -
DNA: TGTGCCAGCAGCTTAGCGAGGGGGATTAATGAAAAACTGTTTTTT
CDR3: CASSLARGINEKLFF

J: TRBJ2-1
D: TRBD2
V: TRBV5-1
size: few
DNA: TGCGCCAGCAGCTTGACGGGACTAGCGGAGGGGGTGGATGAGCAGTTCTTC
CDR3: CASSLTGLAEGVDEQFF

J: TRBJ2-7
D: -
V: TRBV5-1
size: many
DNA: TGCGCCAGCAGCTTGGCGGACGGAGGAACCTACGAGCAGTACTTC
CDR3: CASSLADGGTYEQYF

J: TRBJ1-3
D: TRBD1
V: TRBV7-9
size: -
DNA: TGTGCCAGCAGCCAACAGGGGGTGTCTGGAAACACCATATATTTT
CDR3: CASSQQGVSGNTIYF

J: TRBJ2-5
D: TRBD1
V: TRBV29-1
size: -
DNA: TGCAGCGTAACAGGGGCTTGGGAGACCCAGTACTTC
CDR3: CSVTGAWETQYF

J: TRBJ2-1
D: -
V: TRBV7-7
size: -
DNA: TGTGCCAGCTCTGGGCGCGGGTACAATGAGCAGTTCTTC
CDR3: CASSGRGYNEQFF

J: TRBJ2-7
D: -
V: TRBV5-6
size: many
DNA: TGTGCCAGCAGCTCAACCTCGGGACACTACGAGCAGTACTTC
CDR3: CASSSTSGHYEQYF

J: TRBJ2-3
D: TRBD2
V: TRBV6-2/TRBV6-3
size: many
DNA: TGTGCCAGCAGTTACGTACCGGGAGGGCCAGATACGCAGTATTTT
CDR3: CASSYVPGGPDTQYF

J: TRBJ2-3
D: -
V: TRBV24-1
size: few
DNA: TGTGCCACCAGTGTGACACAACGGGGGACAGATACGCAGTATTTT
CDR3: CATSVTQRGTDTQYF

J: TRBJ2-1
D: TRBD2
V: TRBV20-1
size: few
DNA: TGCAGTGCTAGGGTCCCGGGACTAGCGGCCAATGAGCAGTTCTTC
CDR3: CSARVPGLAANEQFF

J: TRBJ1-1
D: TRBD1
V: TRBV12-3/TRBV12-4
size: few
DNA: TGTGCCAGCAGTTGGGGCAGGGGGCGCGCTGTTACCACTGAAGCTTTCTTT
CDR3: CASSWGRGRAVTTEAFF

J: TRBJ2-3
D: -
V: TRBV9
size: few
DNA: TGTGCCAGCAGCGCAGCAGCGGCAGAGTACACAGATACGCAGTATTTT
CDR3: CASSAAAAEYTDTQYF

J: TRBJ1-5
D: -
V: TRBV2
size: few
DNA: TGTGCCAGCATCACTGTTAGAACATCCGGCTTCGGTCAGCCCCAGCATTTT
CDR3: CASITVRTSGFGQPQHF

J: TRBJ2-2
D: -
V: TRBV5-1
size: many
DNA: TGCGCCAGCAGCTCCCCGGACGTCGGGTCCTACACCGGGGAGCTGTTTTTT
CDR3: CASSSPDVGSYTGELFF

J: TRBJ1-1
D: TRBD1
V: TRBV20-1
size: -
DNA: TGCAGTGCTCGACCCCCGGGACAGGTGAACACTGAAGCTTTCTTT
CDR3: CSARPPGQVNTEAFF

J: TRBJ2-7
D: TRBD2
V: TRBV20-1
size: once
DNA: TGCAGTGCTAGAGATGCTACTAGCGGGAACGAGCAGTACTTC
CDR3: CSARDATSGNEQYF

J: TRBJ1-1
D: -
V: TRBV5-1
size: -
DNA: TGCGCCAGCAGCTGGAGAGGCTTAAACACTGAAGCTTTCTTT
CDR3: CASSWRGLNTEAFF

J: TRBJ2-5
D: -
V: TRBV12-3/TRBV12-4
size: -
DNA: TGTGCCAGCACCCCCGAACGAGAACAAGAGACCCAGTACTTC
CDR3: CASTPEREQETQYF

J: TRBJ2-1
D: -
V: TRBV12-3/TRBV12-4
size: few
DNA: TGTGCCAGCAGTTTAGGGACGACGTTCTTC
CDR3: CASSLGTTFF

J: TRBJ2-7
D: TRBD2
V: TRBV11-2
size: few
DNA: TGTGCCAGCAGCTTTAGCGGGGAGTACGAGCAGTACTTC
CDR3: CASSFSGEYEQYF

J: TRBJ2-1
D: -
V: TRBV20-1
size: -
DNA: TGCAGTGCTAGAGATGGGTTTTCCTACAATGAGCAGTTCTTC
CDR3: CSARDGFSYNEQFF

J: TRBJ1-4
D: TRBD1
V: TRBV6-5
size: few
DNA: TGTGCCAGCACTTCCAAACAGGGGAATGAAAAACTGTTTTTT
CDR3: CASTSKQGNEKLFF

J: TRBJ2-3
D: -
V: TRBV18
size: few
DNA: TGTGCCAGCTCACCAACCGTTAGCACAGATACGCAGTATTTT
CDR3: CASSPTVSTDTQYF

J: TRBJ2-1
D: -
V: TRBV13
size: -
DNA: TGTGCCAGCAGCTCCCAGGTAAGGCTCGGCAATGAGCAGTTCTTC
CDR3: CASSSQVRLGNEQFF

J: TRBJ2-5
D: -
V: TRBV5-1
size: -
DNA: TGCGCCAGCAGCTTTGACCGGACAGTTCAGTACTTC
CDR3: CASSFDRTVQYF

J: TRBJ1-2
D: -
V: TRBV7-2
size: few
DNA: TGTGCCAGCAGTAGTTCAGGGATGGATTATGGCTACACCTTC
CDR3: CASSSSGMDYGYTF

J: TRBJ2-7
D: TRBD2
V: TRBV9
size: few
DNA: TGTGCCAGCAGCGATTTGACTAGCGGGGCGATGGCCGAGCAGTACTTC
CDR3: CASSDLTSGAMAEQYF

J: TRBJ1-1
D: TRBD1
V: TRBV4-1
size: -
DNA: TGCGCCAGCAGAATAGGGACAGTGCTCGGGGAGAACACTGAAGCTTTCTTT
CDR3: CASRIGTVLGENTEAFF

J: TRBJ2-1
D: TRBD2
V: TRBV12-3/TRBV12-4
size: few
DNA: TGTGCCAGCAGTTCAGGACTAGTCTACAATGAGCAGTTCTTC
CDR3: CASSSGLVYNEQFF

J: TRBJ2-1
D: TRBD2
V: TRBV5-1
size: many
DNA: TGCGCCAGCAGCCCGGGACTAGCGGATATCTACAATGAGCAGTTCTTC
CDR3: CASSPGLADIYNEQFF

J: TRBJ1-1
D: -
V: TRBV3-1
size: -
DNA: TGTGCCAGCAGCCAAGATGAGATCCGGTGGGCATCTGAAGCTTTCTTT
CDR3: CASSQDEIRWASEAFF

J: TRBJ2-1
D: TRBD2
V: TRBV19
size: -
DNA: TGTGCCAGTAGTAGAGATAGCGGGGGGTCCTCCTACAATGAGCAGTTCTTC
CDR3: CASSRDSGGSSYNEQFF

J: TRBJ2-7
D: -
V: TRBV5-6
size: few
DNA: TGTGCCAGCAGCCGGCCCGGGAACAACTACGAGCAGTACTTC
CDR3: CASSRPGNNYEQYF

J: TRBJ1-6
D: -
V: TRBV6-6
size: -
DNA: TGTGCCAGCAGTTACTCTACAGGTTCACCCCTCCACTTT
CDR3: CASSYSTGSPLHF

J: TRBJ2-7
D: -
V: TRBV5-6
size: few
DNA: TGTGCCAGCAGCACAGCAGGGGGGGAGCAGTACTTC
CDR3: CASSTAGGEQYF

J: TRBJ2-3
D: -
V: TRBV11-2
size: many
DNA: TGTGCCAGCAGCTTAAGGGACACAGATACGCAGTATTTT
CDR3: CASSLRDTDTQYF

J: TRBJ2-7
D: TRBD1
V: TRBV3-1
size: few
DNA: TGTGCCAGCAGCCAGAAACAGGGGCCCTACGAGCAGTACTTC
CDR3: CASSQKQGPYEQYF